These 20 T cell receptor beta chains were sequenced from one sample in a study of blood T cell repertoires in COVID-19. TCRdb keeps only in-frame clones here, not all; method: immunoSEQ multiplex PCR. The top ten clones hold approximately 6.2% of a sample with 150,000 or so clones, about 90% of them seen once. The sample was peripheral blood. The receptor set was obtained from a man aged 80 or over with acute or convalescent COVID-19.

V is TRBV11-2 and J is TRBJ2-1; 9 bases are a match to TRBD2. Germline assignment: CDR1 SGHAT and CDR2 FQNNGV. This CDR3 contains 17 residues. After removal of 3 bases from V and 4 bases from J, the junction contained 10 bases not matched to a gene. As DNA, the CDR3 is TGTGCCAGCAGCTTTATGGTCCTAGCGGGATCGTACAATGAGCAGTTCTTC. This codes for CASSFMVLAGSYNEQFF.

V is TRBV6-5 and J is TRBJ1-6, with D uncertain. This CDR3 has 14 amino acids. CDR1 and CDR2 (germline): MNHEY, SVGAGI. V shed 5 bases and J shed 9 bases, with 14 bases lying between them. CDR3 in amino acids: CASSRKKGGSPLHF. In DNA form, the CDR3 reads TGTGCCAGCAGTCGGAAGAAAGGAGGTTCACCCCTCCACTTT.

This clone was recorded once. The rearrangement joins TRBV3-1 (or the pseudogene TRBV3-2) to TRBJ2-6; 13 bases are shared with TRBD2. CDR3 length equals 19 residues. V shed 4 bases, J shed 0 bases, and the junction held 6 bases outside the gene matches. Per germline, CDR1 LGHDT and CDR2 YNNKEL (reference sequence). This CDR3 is CASSPRLAGGFSGANVLTF. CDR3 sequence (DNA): TGTGCCAGCAGCCCCCGACTAGCGGGGGGTTTCTCTGGGGCCAACGTCCTGACTTTC.

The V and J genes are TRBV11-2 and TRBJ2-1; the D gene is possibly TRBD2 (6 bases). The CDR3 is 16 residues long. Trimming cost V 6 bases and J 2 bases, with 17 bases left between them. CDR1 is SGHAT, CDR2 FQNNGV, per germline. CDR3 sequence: CASSYSGSQAYNEQFF. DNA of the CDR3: TGTGCCAGCAGTTATTCCGGGAGCCAGGCCTACAATGAGCAGTTCTTC.

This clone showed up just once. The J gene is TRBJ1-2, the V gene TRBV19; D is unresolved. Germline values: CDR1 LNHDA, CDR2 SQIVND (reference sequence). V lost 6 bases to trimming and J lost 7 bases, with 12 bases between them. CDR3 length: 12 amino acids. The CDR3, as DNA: TGTGCCAGTAGGCTCGGACTGGTTGGCTACACCTTC. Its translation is CASRLGLVGYTF.

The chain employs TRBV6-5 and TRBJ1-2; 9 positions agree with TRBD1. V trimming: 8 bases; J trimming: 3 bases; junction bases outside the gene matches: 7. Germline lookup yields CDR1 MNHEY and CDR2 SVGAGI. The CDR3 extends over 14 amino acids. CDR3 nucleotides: TGTGCCAGCCAAACCGGGACAGGGCACTATGGCTACACCTTC. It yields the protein CASQTGTGHYGYTF.

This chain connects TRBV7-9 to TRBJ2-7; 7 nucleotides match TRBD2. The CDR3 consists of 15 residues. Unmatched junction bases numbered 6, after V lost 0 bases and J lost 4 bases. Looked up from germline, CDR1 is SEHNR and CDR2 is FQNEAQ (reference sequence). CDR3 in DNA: TGTGCCAGCAGCTTAGCGGGAGGGCCTGGTTACGAGCAGTACTTC. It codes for CASSLAGGPGYEQYF.

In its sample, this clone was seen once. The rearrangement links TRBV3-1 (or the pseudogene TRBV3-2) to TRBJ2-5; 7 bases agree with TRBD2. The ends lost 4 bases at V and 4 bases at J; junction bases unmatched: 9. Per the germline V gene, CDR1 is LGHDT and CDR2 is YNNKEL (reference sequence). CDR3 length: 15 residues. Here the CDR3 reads CASSPIGRRGETQYF. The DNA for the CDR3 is TGTGCCAGCAGCCCAATCGGGAGGCGAGGAGAGACCCAGTACTTC.

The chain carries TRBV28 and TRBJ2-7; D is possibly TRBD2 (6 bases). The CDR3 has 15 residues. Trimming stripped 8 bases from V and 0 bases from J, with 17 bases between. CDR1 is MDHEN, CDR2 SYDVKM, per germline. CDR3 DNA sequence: TGTGCCAGCCGTTCCCCCGGGGGATACTCCTACGAGCAGTACTTC. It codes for CASRSPGGYSYEQYF.

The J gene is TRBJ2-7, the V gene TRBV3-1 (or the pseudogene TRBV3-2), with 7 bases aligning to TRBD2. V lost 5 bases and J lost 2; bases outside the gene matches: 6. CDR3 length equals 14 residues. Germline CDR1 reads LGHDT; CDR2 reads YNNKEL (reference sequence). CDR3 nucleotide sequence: TGTGCCAGCAGCTCGGGACTACCCCCCTACGAGCAGTACTTC. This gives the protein CASSSGLPPYEQYF.

The CDR3, as DNA: TGTGCCAGCAGCTTAGCTTCAGGGGGCAATTATGGCTACACCTTC. Its translation: CASSLASGGNYGYTF. This chain connects TRBV7-8 to TRBJ1-2; 8 positions agree with TRBD1. The germline V gene has CDR1 SGHVS and CDR2 FQNEAQ. The ends lost 0 bases at V and 5 bases at J; junction bases unmatched: 5. The CDR3 length is 15 residues. Full variable domain (missing parts from reference TRBV7-8 and TRBJ1-2): GAGVSQSPRYKVAKRGQDVALRCDPISGHVSLFWYQQALGQGPEFLTYFQNEAQLDKSGLPSDRFFAERPEGSVSTLKIQRTQQEDSAVYLCASSLASGGNYGYTFGSGTRLTVV.

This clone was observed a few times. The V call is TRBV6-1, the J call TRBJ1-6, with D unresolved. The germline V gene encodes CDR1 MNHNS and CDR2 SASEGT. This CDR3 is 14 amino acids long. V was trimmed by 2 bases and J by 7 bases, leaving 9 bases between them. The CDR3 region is CASSETHKNSPLHF. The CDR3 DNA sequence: TGTGCCAGCAGTGAAACGCACAAGAATTCACCCCTCCACTTT.

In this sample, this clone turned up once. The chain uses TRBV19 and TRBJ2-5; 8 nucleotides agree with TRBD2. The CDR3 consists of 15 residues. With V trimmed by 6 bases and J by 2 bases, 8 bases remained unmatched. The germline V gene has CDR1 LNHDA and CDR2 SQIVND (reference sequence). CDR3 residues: CASSTGGGLQETQYF. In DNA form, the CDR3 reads TGTGCCAGTAGCACGGGGGGGGGCCTGCAAGAGACCCAGTACTTC. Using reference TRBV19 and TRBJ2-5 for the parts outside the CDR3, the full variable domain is DGGITQSPKYLFRKEGQNVTLSCEQNLNHDAMYWYRQDPGQGLRLIYYSQIVNDFQKGDIAEGYSVSREKKESFPLTVTSAQKNPTAFYLCASSTGGGLQETQYFGPGTRLLVL.

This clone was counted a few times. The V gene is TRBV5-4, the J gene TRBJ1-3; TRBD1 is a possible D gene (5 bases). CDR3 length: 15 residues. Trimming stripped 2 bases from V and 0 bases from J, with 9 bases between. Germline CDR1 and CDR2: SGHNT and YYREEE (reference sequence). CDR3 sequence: CASSFDSSSGNTIYF. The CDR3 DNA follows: TGTGCCAGCAGCTTCGACAGCAGCTCTGGAAACACCATATATTTT.

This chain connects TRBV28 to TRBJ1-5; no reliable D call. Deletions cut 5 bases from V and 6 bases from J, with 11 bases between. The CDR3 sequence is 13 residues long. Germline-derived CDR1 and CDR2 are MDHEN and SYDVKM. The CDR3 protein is CASSPYWSQPQHF. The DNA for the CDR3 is TGTGCCAGCAGTCCCTACTGGAGTCAGCCCCAGCATTTT.

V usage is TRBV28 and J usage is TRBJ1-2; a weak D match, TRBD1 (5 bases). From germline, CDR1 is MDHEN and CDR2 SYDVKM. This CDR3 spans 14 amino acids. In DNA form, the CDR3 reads TGTGGCGTACAATACGGGGGGAAGGGATATGGCTACACCTTC. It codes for CGVQYGGKGYGYTF.

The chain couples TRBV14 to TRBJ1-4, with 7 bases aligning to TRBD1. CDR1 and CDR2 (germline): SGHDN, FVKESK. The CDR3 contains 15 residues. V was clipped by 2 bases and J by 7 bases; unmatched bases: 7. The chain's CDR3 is CASSQRQGKGEKLFF. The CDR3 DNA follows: TGTGCCAGCAGCCAAAGACAGGGAAAGGGTGAAAAACTGTTTTTT.

CDR3 in DNA: TGTGCCTCCTCGGGGGGGAGGACAACAGATACGCAGTATTTT. Protein: CASSGGRTTDTQYF. The chain joins TRBV30 to TRBJ2-3; 8 nucleotides line up with TRBD2. V was pared by 7 bases and J by 3 bases, with 9 bases of the junction left unmatched. CDR3 length equals 14 residues. Germline assignment: CDR1 GTSNPN and CDR2 SVGIG (reference sequence).

The CDR3 spells CASSLEGLAGAQETQYF. CDR3 bases: TGTGCCAGCAGCTTAGAAGGACTAGCGGGGGCCCAAGAGACCCAGTACTTC. The chain uses TRBV7-6 and TRBJ2-5; 13 bases line up with TRBD2. CDR3 size: 17 residues. With 1 base clipped from V and 1 base from J, the junction kept 3 bases outside the gene matches. Per germline, CDR1 SGHVS and CDR2 FNYEAQ.

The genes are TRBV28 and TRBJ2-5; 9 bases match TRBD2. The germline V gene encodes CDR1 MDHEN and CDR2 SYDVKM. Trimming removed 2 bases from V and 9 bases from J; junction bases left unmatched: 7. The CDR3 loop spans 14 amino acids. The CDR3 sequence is CASSLAGTSWSQYF. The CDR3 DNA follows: TGTGCCAGCAGTTTAGCCGGGACTAGCTGGTCCCAGTACTTC. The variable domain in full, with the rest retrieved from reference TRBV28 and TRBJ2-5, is DVKVTQSSRYLVKRTGEKVFLECVQDMDHENMFWYRQDPGLGLRLIYFSYDVKMKEKGDIPEGYSVSREKKERFSLILESASTNQTSMYLCASSLAGTSWSQYFGPGTRLLVL.